The clone carrying this T cell receptor beta chain was observed a handful of times. Its antigen is unidentified. This sample was taken from a study of response to subunit inactivated influenza vaccine. Study conclusions and caveats: After each seasonal influenza vaccination, few new T cells are recruited, the authors suggested.

V lost 5 bases and J 8 bases, leaving 15 bases between the germline ends. The length of the CDR3 is 13 residues. Germline V CDR1 and CDR2: SGHAT, FQNNGV. MiXCR, applied by TCRdb to the RT-PCR reads, yields one record per CDR3 protein. Here the sample spans about 310,000 distinct CDR3 sequences, just over 20% being singletons. The chain combines TRBV11-2 with TRBJ1-1, with D perhaps matching TRBD1 (6 bases). This sample comprised PBMCs from blood, obtained roughly 20 months after vaccination. This clonotype originated in a man aged 45 to 70 who received an inactivated influenza vaccine. The CDR3 DNA is TGTGCCAGCAGCGCGGGGGGTACAGGGGAAGCTTTCTTT. This sequence encodes CASSAGGTGEAFF.